Listed below are T cell receptor beta chains from one sample, sequenced in a study of shared clonotypes between healthy human individuals. Sequencing was performed with immunoSEQ multiplex PCR; in TCRdb, only in-frame clones are kept and a portion is missing. In the table there are about a million clones, approximately 76% of which are singletons. The sample was memory CD4+ T cells sorted from blood. These receptors originate from a man between 18 and 29 years old in good health. Both conserved end residues are part of each CDR3. A D gene is named only where the DNA matches it firmly. Some rows mark clone size as missing; the rest say once, few, many or name a class of expanded clone.

size	V	D	J	DNA	CDR3
NA	TRBV6-1	NA	TRBJ2-7	TGTGCCAGCAGTCGCGGGACGGCCTACGAGCAGTACTTC	CASSRGTAYEQYF
NA	TRBV30	TRBD1	TRBJ2-4	TGTGCCTGGAGTGTTTCGACAGGGGTCCCCGGCCGGCTGTACTTC	CAWSVSTGVPGRLYF
NA	TRBV21-1	NA	TRBJ1-6	TGTGCCAGCAGCGGGGCACGGGACGGGTCACCCCTCCACTTT	CASSGARDGSPLHF
once	TRBV4-3	TRBD2	TRBJ2-1	TGCGCCAGCAGCCAAGCGCAACTAGCGGGGGGCGGGGAGCAGTTCTTC	CASSQAQLAGGGEQFF
NA	TRBV19	TRBD1	TRBJ2-7	TGTGCCAGTTCTGGCCGACAGGGCCCCTACGAGCAGTACTTC	CASSGRQGPYEQYF
NA	TRBV28	TRBD2	TRBJ2-3	TGTGCCAGCAGCCTGACTAGCCCAGATACGCAGTATTTT	CASSLTSPDTQYF
NA	TRBV5-4	NA	TRBJ1-2	TGTGCCAGCAGCCGAGAGGGTGGCTACACCTTC	CASSREGGYTF
NA	TRBV2	TRBD1	TRBJ1-3	TGTGCCAGCAGCCGGGACAGCCTTACCCGAAACACCATATATTTT	CASSRDSLTRNTIYF
NA	TRBV18	NA	TRBJ2-3	TGTGCCAGCTCACCACGCCAAGGAAGCACAGATACGCAGTATTTT	CASSPRQGSTDTQYF
few	TRBV6-1	NA	TRBJ1-5	TGTGCCAGCTCGGGCGGTCCCCATCAGCCCCAGCATTTT	CASSGGPHQPQHF
NA	TRBV6-1	TRBD2	TRBJ2-1	TGTGCCAGCAGTGAGAGCGGGGGATCCTACAATGAGCAGTTCTTC	CASSESGGSYNEQFF
NA	TRBV19	NA	TRBJ1-4	TGTGCCAGTCTCCCACGGGGGGAAACGTTGGCTAATGAAAAACTGTTTTTT	CASLPRGETLANEKLFF
NA	TRBV4-1	TRBD2	TRBJ2-1	TGCGCCAGCAGCCAAGCCGGGACTAGCGGACTAAATGAGCAGTTCTTC	CASSQAGTSGLNEQFF
NA	TRBV6-1	TRBD1	TRBJ1-1	TGTGCCAGCAGACAGGGGGTGAACACTGAAGCTTTCTTT	CASRQGVNTEAFF
NA	TRBV6-1	NA	TRBJ2-3	TGTGCCAGCTCGATGGCGGGAAGCACAGATACGCAGTATTTT	CASSMAGSTDTQYF
NA	TRBV7-8	NA	TRBJ1-1	TGTGCCAGCAGCTTAGTAGGGGGGCTTGAAGCTTTCTTT	CASSLVGGLEAFF
few	TRBV19	TRBD1	TRBJ2-3	TGTGCCAGCGGACAGGGCAAGGGGAATACGCAGTATTTT	CASGQGKGNTQYF
few	TRBV10-3	TRBD1	TRBJ1-6	TGTGCCATCGGGGGGACAGGTGATTCACCCCTCCACTTT	CAIGGTGDSPLHF
NA	TRBV6-1	TRBD1	TRBJ2-1	TGTGCCAGCAATAAAGGGACAGGTACAGATAATGAGCAGTTCTTC	CASNKGTGTDNEQFF
NA	TRBV5-1	TRBD1	TRBJ2-5	TGCGCCAGCGAAATACACGGGACAGGGGTACCGGAGACCCAGTACTTC	CASEIHGTGVPETQYF
NA	TRBV30	TRBD2	TRBJ2-7	TGTGCCTGGAGCCTAGCGGCCTACGAGCAGTACTTC	CAWSLAAYEQYF
NA	TRBV18	NA	TRBJ1-1	TGTGCCAGCTCAGAAGGGGTCACGAACACTGAAGCTTTCTTT	CASSEGVTNTEAFF
many	TRBV4-1	TRBD1	TRBJ2-7	TGCGCCAGCAGCCTTGGGACAGGGGGCTGGGACGAGCAGTACTTC	CASSLGTGGWDEQYF
NA	TRBV6-4	TRBD1	TRBJ2-7	TGTGCCAGGGACTCGACAGGGATTAACTACGAGCAGTACTTC	CARDSTGINYEQYF
NA	TRBV25-1	TRBD1	TRBJ1-6	TGTGCCAGCAGGACGGGACAGTTGGGGAGCTCCTATAATTCACCCCTCCACTTT	CASRTGQLGSSYNSPLHF
NA	TRBV10-3	TRBD1	TRBJ2-7	TGTGCCATCAGTTCCGCCGACAGGGGATCCTACGAGCAGTACTTC	CAISSADRGSYEQYF
few	TRBV25-1	NA	TRBJ1-1	TGTGCCAGCAGAGACAGATTGAACACTGAAGCTTTCTTT	CASRDRLNTEAFF
NA	TRBV7-9	NA	TRBJ1-4	TGTGCCAGCAGCCTAGGGACATTGACTAATGAAAAACTGTTTTTT	CASSLGTLTNEKLFF
NA	TRBV10-1	TRBD2	TRBJ2-7	TGCGCCAGCAGGGCTAGCGGGAGGGCCGACTACGAGCAGTACTTC	CASRASGRADYEQYF
few	TRBV15	NA	TRBJ1-2	TGTGCCACCAGCAGGGACCACGGGGCTAACTATGGCTACACCTTC	CATSRDHGANYGYTF
NA	TRBV15	TRBD1	TRBJ1-4	TGTGCCACCAGCAGAAGGGGACAGGCCCTTAATGAAAAACTGTTTTTT	CATSRRGQALNEKLFF
NA	TRBV27	TRBD2	TRBJ2-5	TGTGCCAGCAGTTTAAAACGGGCTAGCGGGGGCGGGGAGACCCAGTACTTC	CASSLKRASGGGETQYF
NA	TRBV9	NA	TRBJ1-1	TGTGCCAGCAGCAGGACAGTAAAGCAAACTGAAGCTTTCTTT	CASSRTVKQTEAFF
NA	TRBV6-1	NA	TRBJ2-7	TGTGCCAGCAGTGAAGCGCTTCTCTGGCGGTCTGCCTACGAGCAGTACTTC	CASSEALLWRSAYEQYF
NA	TRBV4-2	NA	TRBJ2-3	TGTGCCAGCAGCCAAGACACCTACTTAGGTTCGCAGTATTTT	CASSQDTYLGSQYF
NA	TRBV5-1	NA	TRBJ1-1	TGCGCCAGCAGCCGGGGGGGTCCAGGTGAAGCTTTCTTT	CASSRGGPGEAFF
NA	TRBV28	NA	TRBJ2-1	TGTGCCAGCAGTATGGGCCCCATTTGGGGGAATGAGCAGTTCTTC	CASSMGPIWGNEQFF
few	TRBV19	TRBD1	TRBJ1-5	TGTGCCAGTATTGATGGACAGGGTCGCAATCAGCCCCAGCATTTT	CASIDGQGRNQPQHF
NA	TRBV30	TRBD1	TRBJ2-4	TGTGCCTGGAGCCCGGGACAGGAAAACATTCAGTACTTC	CAWSPGQENIQYF
few	TRBV19	NA	TRBJ2-1	TGTGCCAGTACAGGGTACAATGAGCAGTTCTTC	CASTGYNEQFF
few	TRBV11-2	NA	TRBJ2-7	TGTGCCAGCAGCTTGGGGAGCTCCTACGAGCAGTACTTC	CASSLGSSYEQYF
NA	TRBV19	TRBD2	TRBJ2-2	TGTGCCAGTAGTACCGGACTAGCGGGAGGGCGGGACACCGGGGAGCTGTTTTTT	CASSTGLAGGRDTGELFF
few	TRBV7-3	NA	TRBJ2-5	TGTGCCAGCAGCTTAGTTTATTCAGAGACCCAGTACTTC	CASSLVYSETQYF
many	TRBV12-5	NA	TRBJ2-5	TGTGCTAGTGGTTTGGGGGAGACCCAGTACTTC	CASGLGETQYF
NA	TRBV9	NA	TRBJ2-1	TGTGCCAGCAGCGTAGGGGTGGGATCCTACAATGAGCAGTTCTTC	CASSVGVGSYNEQFF
NA	TRBV16	NA	TRBJ1-5	TGTGCCAGCAGCCTAGAATACAATCAGCCCCAGCATTTT	CASSLEYNQPQHF
NA	TRBV5-4	NA	TRBJ2-3	TGTGCCAGCAGCTGGGGCGGGGTGAGCACAGATACGCAGTATTTT	CASSWGGVSTDTQYF
NA	TRBV5-1	NA	TRBJ2-1	TGCGCCAGCAGCTCACCTCCGCGATACAATGAGCAGTTCTTC	CASSSPPRYNEQFF
NA	TRBV30	TRBD1	TRBJ2-7	TGTGCCTGCCGGGACAGGACAGGGTACGAGCAGTACTTC	CACRDRTGYEQYF
once	TRBV19	NA	TRBJ1-5	TGTGCCAGTAGTATAGATTGGGTTAGCAATCAGCCCCAGCATTTT	CASSIDWVSNQPQHF
many	TRBV2	NA	TRBJ2-1	TGTGCCATTATCCCGGGACTGTCATACAATGAGCAGTTCTTC	CAIIPGLSYNEQFF
NA	TRBV11-2	TRBD2	TRBJ2-3	TGTGCCAGCAGCCCTACTAGCGGGGGGGGAACAGATACGCAGTATTTT	CASSPTSGGGTDTQYF
few	TRBV20-1	NA	TRBJ1-1	TGCAGTGCTAGAGAACGGGGAGAAGCTTTCTTT	CSARERGEAFF